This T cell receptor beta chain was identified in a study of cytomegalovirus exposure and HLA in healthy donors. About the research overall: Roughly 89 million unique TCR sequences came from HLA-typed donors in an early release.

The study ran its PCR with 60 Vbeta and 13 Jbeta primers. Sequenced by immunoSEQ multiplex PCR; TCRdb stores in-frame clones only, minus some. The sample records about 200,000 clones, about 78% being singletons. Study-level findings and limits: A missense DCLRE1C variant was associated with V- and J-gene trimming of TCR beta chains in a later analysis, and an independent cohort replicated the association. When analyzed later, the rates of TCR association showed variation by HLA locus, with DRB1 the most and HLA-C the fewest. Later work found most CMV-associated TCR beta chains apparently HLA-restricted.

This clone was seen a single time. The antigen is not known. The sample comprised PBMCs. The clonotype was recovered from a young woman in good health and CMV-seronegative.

In DNA, the CDR3 is TGTGCCAGCAGCCCAGATCGGGGGGTTGAAGCTTTCTTT. Translation gives CASSPDRGVEAFF. J is TRBJ1-1 and V is TRBV7-8; D is possibly TRBD1 (5 bases). V was shortened by 5 bases and J by 7 bases, with 14 bases between the two germline ends. In germline, CDR1 is SGHVS, CDR2 FQNEAQ. CDR3 length: 13 residues.